The rows below give T cell receptor beta chains drawn from one sample of a study of blood T cell repertoires in COVID-19. TCRdb keeps only in-frame clones here, not all; method: immunoSEQ multiplex PCR. The sample records 200,000 to 250,000 clones, roughly 89% being singletons. Source material: peripheral blood. These TCRs come from a man aged 30 to 39 who had recovered from COVID-19. Both conserved end residues are part of each CDR3. The order of the fields is J gene, D gene, clone size, V gene, CDR3 protein, CDR3 DNA. A D gene is named only where the DNA matches it firmly. Clone size is shown for a subset of rows, as once, few, many or a class of expanded clone.

>TRBJ2-2|TRBD1|-|TRBV6-1
CASSEAPWDRIYTGELFF
TGTGCTAGCAGTGAAGCCCCTTGGGACAGGATATACACCGGGGAGCTGTTTTTT
>TRBJ2-7|-|-|TRBV28
CASSRGGTLFYEQYF
TGTGCCAGCAGCCGGGGTGGGACTTTATTCTACGAGCAGTACTTC
>TRBJ2-6|-|-|TRBV13
CASSGMVSGSGANVLTF
TGTGCCAGCAGCGGGATGGTCTCAGGGTCTGGGGCCAACGTCCTGACTTTC
>TRBJ1-2|-|few|TRBV11-2
CASSLVRAGSAGYTF
TGTGCCAGCAGCCTGGTGAGGGCCGGTAGCGCTGGCTACACCTTC
>TRBJ2-2|-|-|TRBV19
CASSSAGIGTGELFF
TGTGCCAGTAGTAGCGCGGGAATCGGGACCGGGGAGCTGTTTTTT
>TRBJ2-3|-|-|TRBV5-1
CASSLADWVADTQYF
TGCGCCAGCAGCTTAGCGGACTGGGTAGCAGATACGCAGTATTTT
>TRBJ2-2|-|-|TRBV4-2
CASSQVASTGELFF
TGTGCCAGCAGCCAAGTGGCTAGCACCGGGGAGCTGTTTTTT
>TRBJ1-2|TRBD1|-|TRBV7-8
CASTRPGTGYGYTF
TGTGCCAGCACTAGACCCGGGACAGGCTATGGCTACACCTTC
>TRBJ1-2|TRBD1|-|TRBV11-1
CASSRTGDGYTF
TGTGCCAGCAGTCGAACAGGGGATGGCTACACCTTC
>TRBJ2-7|TRBD2|-|TRBV7-2
CASSLAGTSGSYEQYF
TGTGCCAGCAGCTTAGCGGGGACTAGCGGCTCCTACGAGCAGTACTTC
>TRBJ1-5|-|-|TRBV11-2
CASSLEGGSNQPQHF
TGTGCCAGCAGCTTAGAGGGGGGTAGCAATCAGCCCCAGCATTTT
>TRBJ1-1|TRBD1|-|TRBV2
CASSADRGHTEAFF
TGTGCCAGCAGTGCGGACAGGGGGCACACTGAAGCTTTCTTT
>TRBJ1-4|TRBD1|-|TRBV25-1
CASSDGQGNEKLFF
TGTGCCAGCAGTGATGGACAGGGTAATGAAAAACTGTTTTTT
>TRBJ2-2|TRBD2|-|TRBV11-2
CASSLMTSGVRSGELFF
TGTGCCAGCAGCTTAATGACTAGCGGAGTGAGGTCCGGGGAGCTGTTTTTT
>TRBJ2-7|TRBD1|once|TRBV10-2
CASIIPGQEDEQYF
TGCGCCAGCATTATCCCGGGACAGGAAGACGAGCAGTACTTC
>TRBJ2-7|-|-|TRBV10-1
CASSEGVPYEQYF
TGCGCCAGCTCCGAGGGTGTTCCCTACGAGCAGTACTTC
>TRBJ2-1|TRBD1|-|TRBV5-1
CASSSGTGTYNEQFF
TGCGCCAGCAGCTCCGGGACAGGCACCTACAATGAGCAGTTCTTC
>TRBJ2-1|TRBD2|-|TRBV7-2
CASRLAGGRDEQFF
TGTGCCAGCAGGTTAGCGGGGGGGCGGGATGAGCAGTTCTTC
>TRBJ2-5|-|-|TRBV6-2/TRBV6-3
CASSQSRETQYF
TGTGCCAGCAGCCAATCCAGGGAGACCCAGTACTTC
>TRBJ1-1|-|few|TRBV7-7
CASSLDSGTEAFF
TGTGCCAGCAGCTTAGACAGTGGCACTGAAGCTTTCTTT
>TRBJ2-1|TRBD2|-|TRBV24-1
CATSGLGGSSYNEQFF
TGTGCCACCAGTGGGCTGGGGGGGAGCTCCTACAATGAGCAGTTCTTC
>TRBJ1-2|TRBD1|-|TRBV6-5
CASTPNGQGYGYTF
TGTGCCAGCACCCCTAACGGACAGGGCTATGGCTACACCTTC
>TRBJ1-2|TRBD1|once|TRBV5-6
CASSSTGVNGYTF
TGTGCCAGCAGCTCCACAGGGGTAAACGGCTACACCTTC